This T cell receptor (beta chain) was captured in a study of T-cell reconstitution after alpha-beta-depleted transplantation in children (dated by TCRdb to 2016 to 2018). Study-wide context: Using TCR repertoire profiling, the study followed T-cell immune reconstitution in a quantitative way in children after TCRalphabeta/CD19-depleted allogeneic hematopoietic cell transplantation.

Libraries were prepared through PCR. For sequencing, an Illumina HiSeq 2500 was employed. To normalize quantification of the TCRbeta repertoire, the TCR libraries were built with molecular barcoding that relied on unique molecular identifiers. TCRdb applied fastp at Q25 and MiXCR to the public reads, then kept only in-frame beta chains. Records with the same CDR3 protein are collapsed into one entry carrying the most frequent genes and DNA. Here the sample has around 600,000 distinct CDR3 sequences; around a sixth occur a single time. The top ten constitute 1.1% of the sample. CDR1 and CDR2, looked up from the germline V gene, are SGHTA and FQGNSA. V and J are truncated by 4 bases and 3 bases respectively, leaving an intervening sequence of 10 bases. The CDR3 covers 13 residues, taking in both the cysteine and the phenylalanine. This entry keeps only the CDR3 DNA: 39 bases, framed from base 1. About this clonotype itself: The target of this receptor is not known. Base qualities are not at hand, and no much larger clone is one base apart.

This chain joins TRBV7-2 to TRBJ2-7; TRBD2 is a possible D gene, resting on 5 matching bases. The TCR sequence derives from a human donor who donated a stem cell graft to a child with acute myeloid leukemia. The sequencing here drew on PBMCs from the stem cell graft donor, taken from the stem cell graft. The CDR3 region reads CASSSRDYYEQYF. The DNA sequence is given as TGTGCCAGCAGCTCCCGGGATTACTACGAGCAGTACTTC.